These 26 T cell receptor beta chains originate from one sample sequenced in a study of T cells in Graves' hyperthyroidism and ophthalmopathy. Amplification targeted TCR beta CDR3 regions from RNA transcripts. HTBI primers were the set used in a first-round RT-PCR of the TCR CDR3. Each CDR3 protein gets one entry after TCRdb re-called the multiplex PCR reads with MiXCR. The data show about 380,000 distinct CDR3 sequences, with less than 20% seen just once and 35% to 50% held by the top ten. Material: blood. The receptors come from a man younger than 35 with Graves' ophthalmopathy.

This clonotype was observed at least ten times. The chain links TRBV3-1 to TRBJ1-1, with 9 bases that match TRBD1. CDR3 length equals 15 residues. In germline, CDR1 is LGHDT, CDR2 YNNKEL (reference sequence). Losses at the gene ends were 1 base for V and 6 bases for J; bases not matched to a gene: 6. In DNA, the CDR3 is TGTGCCAGCAGCCAAGGGGGACAGGGATGGGCTGAAGCTTTCTTT. Encoded protein: CASSQGGQGWAEAFF.

This clonotype was found many times. The CDR3 DNA sequence: TGCAGTGCTACACGGGAATCTTACGAGCAGTACTTC. This codes for CSATRESYEQYF. V usage is TRBV20-1 and J usage is TRBJ2-7; tentative D call: TRBD2 (5 bases). CDR3 length equals 12 residues. V lost 4 bases and J lost 4, with 11 bases in between. CDR1 and CDR2 from the germline V gene are DFQATT and SNEGSKA (reference sequence).

Only one count was recorded for this clonotype. The chain employs TRBV7-2 and TRBJ2-1, with D possibly matching TRBD2 (7 bases). The V end was cut by 9 bases, the J end by 5 bases, with 23 bases between. This CDR3 region has 16 residues. Germline V CDR1 and CDR2: SGHTA, FQGNSA. Here the CDR3 DNA reads TGTGCCAGGAGGGGGGGGGGGGGGGTTAATAACAATGAGCAGTTCTTC. It translates to CARRGGGGVNNNEQFF.

This clonotype turned up a few times. The chain recombines TRBV29-1 with TRBJ1-1, with 7 bases that match TRBD1. There are 18 residues in the CDR3. The ends lost 3 bases at V and 0 bases at J; junction bases unmatched: 16. Per the germline V gene, CDR1 is SQVTM and CDR2 is ANQGSEA. The CDR3 is CSVDLGAYRQGMNTEAFF. The CDR3 DNA reads TGCAGCGTTGATCTCGGGGCATACCGACAGGGAATGAACACTGAAGCTTTCTTT.

This clonotype showed up many times. The chain couples TRBV13 to TRBJ2-2; D might be TRBD2 (6 bases). The CDR3 is 15 amino acids. Germline V gives CDR1 PRHDT, CDR2 FYEKMQ (reference sequence). The V and J ends lost 3 bases and 6 bases respectively, with 14 bases between them. CDR3 residues: CASSLRDVVAGELFF. The CDR3 coding sequence is TGTGCCAGCAGCTTGCGGGACGTGGTGGCCGGGGAGCTGTTTTTT.

J is TRBJ1-5 and V is TRBV5-5; TRBD1 is a possible D gene (5 bases). The CDR3 loop spans 16 amino acids. Germline V CDR1 and CDR2: SGHKS, YYEKEE (reference sequence). The germline V and J ends were trimmed by 3 bases and 6 bases, with 19 bases remaining between them. The CDR3 loop is CASSWDGSVSFQPQHF. The CDR3, as DNA: TGTGCCAGCAGCTGGGACGGTTCAGTTTCCTTTCAGCCCCAGCATTTT.

This clonotype occurred many times. This sequence joins TRBV2 and TRBJ1-1, with D maybe TRBD1 (5 bases). Trimming cost V 11 bases and J 1 base, with 11 bases left between them. The CDR3 has 12 residues. The germline V gene has CDR1 SNHLY and CDR2 FYNNEI. CDR3 sequence reads: CAVTGGNTEAFF. The CDR3 nucleotides read TGTGCCGTAACAGGTGGGAACACTGAAGCTTTCTTT.

This clonotype was recorded many times. The rearrangement joins TRBV11-2 to TRBJ2-7, with 8 bases identical to TRBD1. The V and J ends lost 4 bases and 2 bases, in that order; junction bases with no gene match: 7. The CDR3 is made up of 15 amino acids. Germline V gene data show CDR1 as SGHAT and CDR2 as FQNNGV. CDR3 in DNA: TGTGCCAGCAGCTCGGGACGGACAGGGACCTACGAGCAGTACTTC. Encoded protein: CASSSGRTGTYEQYF.

The CDR3 DNA reads TGTGCCAGCAGTGATTCTCGGTGGCCCTACGAGCAGTACTTC. Translation: CASSDSRWPYEQYF. The gene calls are TRBV12-3 or TRBV12-4 and TRBJ2-7; no definite D call. The CDR3 has 14 amino acids. V dropped 5 bases and J dropped 2 bases, with 13 bases sitting between them.

This clonotype was recorded many times. This rearrangement joins TRBV27 to TRBJ1-1; maybe TRBD1 (6 bases). CDR1 and CDR2 (germline): MNHEY, SMNVEV (reference sequence). The CDR3 spans 15 residues. V was pared by 3 bases and J by 5 bases, with 16 bases between. CDR3 DNA: TGTGCCAGCAGTTTGTACCCAGGGGTTCGGACTGAAGCTTTCTTT. It yields the protein CASSLYPGVRTEAFF.

The sample holds many counts of this clonotype. This chain links TRBV20-1 with TRBJ2-3; possibly TRBD2 for D (6 bases). The CDR3 sequence is 14 residues long. The germline gives CDR1 DFQATT, CDR2 SNEGSKA (reference sequence). Trimming stripped 5 bases from V and 2 bases from J, with 14 bases between. The CDR3 DNA is TGCAGTGCTCGCCGCGGGGACCACACAGATACGCAGTATTTT. Residues: CSARRGDHTDTQYF.

This clonotype was seen many times. V and J are TRBV2 and TRBJ2-2; no firm D call. CDR1 and CDR2 (germline): SNHLY, FYNNEI. The CDR3 extends over 14 amino acids. Trimming took 6 bases from V and 2 from J, leaving 10 bases between them. CDR3 sequence reads: CASRGAYNTGELFF. CDR3 nucleotide sequence: TGTGCCAGCAGGGGCGCCTATAACACCGGGGAGCTGTTTTTT.

This clonotype appeared a few times. This chain uses TRBV5-4 with TRBJ2-5; TRBD1 matches at 8 bases. V shed 4 bases, J shed 5 bases, and the junction held 7 bases outside the gene matches. The CDR3 is made up of 14 amino acids. The germline CDR1 and CDR2 sequences are SGHNT and YYREEE (reference sequence). The CDR3 DNA sequence: TGTGCCAGCAGCCCGGACAGGGCTGGGGAGACCCAGTACTTC. This translates into CASSPDRAGETQYF. Filled out from reference TRBV5-4 and TRBJ2-5, the complete variable domain reads ETGVTQSPTHLIKTRGQQVTLRCSSQSGHNTVSWYQQALGQGPQFIFQYYREEENGRGNFPPRFSGLQFPNYSSELNVNALELDDSALYLCASSPDRAGETQYFGPGTRLLVL.

This clonotype was counted many times. The chain is built from TRBV10-3 and TRBJ2-7, with 7 positions matching TRBD2. Losses at the gene ends were 2 bases for V and 0 bases for J; bases not matched to a gene: 19. This CDR3 is 20 amino acids long. Germline CDR1 and CDR2: ENHRY and SYGVKD. Here the CDR3 reads CAISERGDPRSPRYSYEQYF. The CDR3 DNA reads TGTGCCATCAGTGAGCGGGGGGACCCGAGATCCCCTCGCTACTCCTACGAGCAGTACTTC.

The chain links TRBV12-3 or TRBV12-4 to TRBJ2-2, with D perhaps TRBD1 (5 bases). CDR3 size: 15 residues. V was shortened by 1 base and J by 5 bases, with 11 bases between the two germline ends. The chain's CDR3 is CASSLVKGLTGELFF. CDR3 DNA sequence: TGTGCCAGCAGTTTAGTTAAGGGGCTGACCGGGGAGCTGTTTTTT.

V is TRBV19 and J is TRBJ2-4, with 7 bases matching TRBD2. Losses at the gene ends were 6 bases for V and 4 bases for J; bases not matched to a gene: 6. The germline V gene has CDR1 LNHDA and CDR2 SQIVND (reference sequence). The length of the CDR3 is 14 residues. The DNA of the CDR3 is TGTGCCAGTAGCCATGGGGGAGGGAAAAACATTCAGTACTTC. Residues: CASSHGGGKNIQYF. The variable domain in full, completed from reference TRBV19 and TRBJ2-4, reads DGGITQSPKYLFRKEGQNVTLSCEQNLNHDAMYWYRQDPGQGLRLIYYSQIVNDFQKGDIAEGYSVSREKKESFPLTVTSAQKNPTAFYLCASSHGGGKNIQYFGAGTRLSVL.

This clonotype was seen many times. The chain is built from TRBV6-2 or TRBV6-3 and TRBJ2-5; D may be TRBD2 (6 bases). V lost 7 bases and J 6 bases, leaving 18 bases between the germline ends. Germline values: CDR1 MNHEY, CDR2 SVGEGT. CDR3 length: 14 residues. DNA for the CDR3: TGTGCCAGCACCCCTGCGGGGAGAGGGAAGACCCAGTACTTC. It translates to CASTPAGRGKTQYF.

This clonotype came up a few times. V and J are TRBV24-1 and TRBJ1-5, with D perhaps matching TRBD1 (6 bases). Deletions cut 5 bases from V and 4 bases from J, with 23 bases between. This CDR3 contains 18 residues. Germline CDR1 and CDR2: KGHDR and SFDVKD. CDR3 bases: TGTGCCACCAGTGTACCCCCGAACGACAGGCAGGGAAATCAGCCCCAGCATTTT. Residues: CATSVPPNDRQGNQPQHF.

At least ten counts were recorded for this clonotype. The chain links TRBV6-1 to TRBJ1-5, with unresolved D. In germline, CDR1 is MNHNS, CDR2 SASEGT. The CDR3 sequence is 14 residues long. The V end lost 6 bases, the J end lost 0 bases, and 9 bases lay between the germline ends. The CDR3 region is CASRPPLSNQPQHF. The CDR3 region has the DNA TGTGCCAGCAGACCCCCGCTTAGCAATCAGCCCCAGCATTTT.

This chain links TRBV6-1 with TRBJ2-3; 7 bases align to TRBD1. CDR3 length equals 15 residues. Germline V gene lookup returns CDR1 MNHNS and CDR2 SASEGT. Unmatched junction bases numbered 8, after V lost 6 bases and J lost 2 bases. The CDR3 loop reads CASSLDRANTDTQYF. In nucleotides, the CDR3 is TGTGCCAGCAGCCTCGACAGGGCAAACACAGATACGCAGTATTTT.

The genes are TRBV29-1 and TRBJ1-2; 8 bases are a match to TRBD1. The CDR3 totals 11 residues. V shed 5 bases, J shed 7 bases, and the junction held 3 bases outside the gene matches. Germline CDR1 reads SQVTM; CDR2 reads ANQGSEA. As DNA, the CDR3 is TGCAGCGTTTCGGACAGGGCTGGCTACACCTTC. Amino acids: CSVSDRAGYTF.

V gene TRBV6-1 combines with J gene TRBJ2-2; D is uncertain. In germline, CDR1 is MNHNS, CDR2 SASEGT. V was pared by 10 bases and J by 6 bases, with 21 bases between. The CDR3 spans 15 residues. CDR3 coding DNA: TGTGCCACAGCCAAATCCCTACCAGTTGCCGGGGAGCTGTTTTTT. Amino acids: CATAKSLPVAGELFF.

This clonotype was recorded a few times. In DNA form, the CDR3 reads TGTGCCAGCAGCAAAGAGGGCCAGCCCCAGCATTTT. It translates to CASSKEGQPQHF. The gene calls are TRBV7-2 and TRBJ1-5; D uncertain. Trimming cost V 5 bases and J 7 bases, with 9 bases left between them. Germline V gene sequence: CDR1 SGHTA, CDR2 FQGNSA. CDR3 size: 12 residues.

This chain joins TRBV19 and TRBJ2-1; TRBD1 might be the D (6 bases). V was cut by 3 bases and J by 9 bases, with 12 bases left in between. Germline V gene lookup returns CDR1 LNHDA and CDR2 SQIVND (reference sequence). This CDR3 has 13 amino acids. In DNA, the CDR3 is TGTGCCAGTAGTATGGGTCGAGGGGGTGAGCAGTTCTTC. This codes for CASSMGRGGEQFF.

This clonotype has a count of ten or more. The rearrangement links TRBV3-1 to TRBJ1-2; TRBD1 might be the D (6 bases). This CDR3 contains 16 residues. In germline, CDR1 is LGHDT, CDR2 YNNKEL (reference sequence). V was trimmed by 0 bases and J by 5 bases, leaving 16 bases between them. The CDR3 protein is CASSQDWRRGTYGYTF. For the CDR3, the DNA is TGTGCCAGCAGCCAAGATTGGCGGAGGGGGACGTATGGCTACACCTTC.

Only a few counts were recorded for this clonotype. The chain joins TRBV6-1 to TRBJ1-2, with 7 bases matching TRBD1. The CDR3 extends over 14 amino acids. The J segment lost 2 bases and the V segment lost 2 bases, leaving 2 bases of the junction unmatched. The germline V gene has CDR1 MNHNS and CDR2 SASEGT. CDR3 sequence reads: CASSEIGGNYGYTF. As DNA, the CDR3 is TGTGCCAGCAGTGAAATAGGGGGCAACTATGGCTACACCTTC.